What follows are 31 T cell receptor beta chains derived from one specimen sequenced in a study of blood T cell repertoires in COVID-19. The data were produced by immunoSEQ multiplex PCR, yet TCRdb's version contains in-frame clones alone and is incomplete. The table lists more than 85,000 clones, 65% to 90% of them singletons. Sequencing was performed on PBMCs or T cells enriched from blood (not recorded which). The receptors were sampled from a woman aged 45 to 65 who had recovered from COVID-19.

This rearrangement joins TRBV20-1 to TRBJ1-4, with D uncertain. The CDR3 contains 16 residues. The V and J ends lost 3 bases and 0 bases respectively, with 14 bases between them. Germline CDR1 DFQATT, CDR2 SNEGSKA (reference sequence). The CDR3 DNA follows: TGCAGTGCTAGTTCCTTGAGGATTCCAACTAATGAAAAACTGTTTTTT. It is translated as CSASSLRIPTNEKLFF.

This clone appeared a single time. The chain is built from TRBV28 and TRBJ1-5; perhaps TRBD1 as D (6 bases). V lost 6 bases to trimming and J lost 4 bases, with 10 bases between them. Germline loops: CDR1 MDHEN, CDR2 SYDVKM. CDR3 length: 13 residues. The CDR3 reads CASSLDSNQPQHF. CDR3 sequence (DNA): TGTGCCAGCAGCCTGGACAGTAATCAGCCCCAGCATTTT.

The chain links TRBV7-9 to TRBJ2-2, with 7 bases identical to TRBD1. The ends lost 5 bases at V and 3 bases at J; junction bases unmatched: 6. CDR1 SEHNR and CDR2 FQNEAQ come from the germline V gene (reference sequence). This CDR3 comprises 15 residues. CDR3 loop: CASSPGTAYTGELFF. CDR3 coding DNA: TGTGCCAGCAGCCCCGGGACAGCTTACACCGGGGAGCTGTTTTTT.

This chain links TRBV11-3 with TRBJ2-1, with 9 bases fitting TRBD2. CDR3 length: 16 amino acids. CDR1 SGHNT and CDR2 YENEEA come from the germline V gene. V lost 3 bases to trimming and J lost 1 base; unmatched junction nucleotides: 4. The CDR3 is CASSLFSGRSYNEQFF. Here the CDR3 DNA reads TGTGCCAGCAGCTTGTTCAGCGGGAGGTCCTACAATGAGCAGTTCTTC.

J is TRBJ2-3 and V is TRBV2; 9 bases align to TRBD2. With 10 bases clipped from V and 5 bases from J, the junction kept 22 bases outside the gene matches. This CDR3 region has 18 residues. In germline, CDR1 is SNHLY, CDR2 FYNNEI. CDR3 nucleotide sequence: TGTGCCACCGAAGGCATAATGTGGGCGGGGGGGCCGCAAGATACGCAGTATTTT. It specifies CATEGIMWAGGPQDTQYF.

This clone is a singleton in its sample. J is TRBJ1-4 and V is TRBV30; possible D gene TRBD1, 6 bases. CDR3 length equals 14 residues. The V end was cut by 2 bases, the J end by 8 bases, with 15 bases between. Germline CDR1 reads GTSNPN; CDR2 reads SVGIG (reference sequence). CDR3 protein: CAWSTNQRGEKLFF. CDR3 coding DNA: TGTGCCTGGAGTACCAATCAAAGGGGGGAAAAACTGTTTTTT.

This chain uses TRBV2 with TRBJ1-6, with 9 nucleotides matching TRBD1. The length of the CDR3 is 17 residues. The V and J ends lost 8 bases and 9 bases, in that order; junction bases with no gene match: 17. Germline lookup yields CDR1 SNHLY and CDR2 FYNNEI. DNA for the CDR3: TGTGCCAGCCTACACTTACTACCGGGACAGGGCCCTTCACCCCTCCACTTT. Amino acid sequence: CASLHLLPGQGPSPLHF.

This chain uses TRBV19 with TRBJ1-2, with 7 bases matching TRBD1. V shed 5 bases, J shed 3 bases, and the junction held 12 bases outside the gene matches. Germline values: CDR1 LNHDA, CDR2 SQIVND (reference sequence). This CDR3 comprises 16 residues. The CDR3 DNA follows: TGTGCCAGTAGTTTGGGACAAAGGGGGCCCTACTATGGCTACACCTTC. Protein: CASSLGQRGPYYGYTF.

The CDR3 DNA is TGCGCCAGCGGAACAGGGAACACCGGGGAGCTGTTTTTT. Translated: CASGTGNTGELFF. The genes are TRBV5-1 and TRBJ2-2, with a weak D call TRBD1 (5 bases). Trimming cost V 7 bases and J 1 base, with 8 bases left between them. The length of the CDR3 is 13 residues. Germline V lookup: CDR1 SGHRS, CDR2 YFSETQ. Drawing the rest from reference TRBV5-1 and TRBJ2-2, the complete variable domain is KAGVTQTPRYLIKTRGQQVTLSCSPISGHRSVSWYQQTPGQGLQFLFEYFSETQRNKGNFPGRFSGRQFSNSRSEMNVSTLELGDSALYLCASGTGNTGELFFGEGSRLTVL.

The gene calls are TRBV5-5 and TRBJ2-2; unclear D gene. The germline gives CDR1 SGHKS, CDR2 YYEKEE (reference sequence). V dropped 1 base and J dropped 0 bases, with 4 bases sitting between them. The CDR3 contains 14 residues. The CDR3 protein is CASSLISNTGELFF. The CDR3 DNA reads TGTGCCAGCAGCTTGATATCGAACACCGGGGAGCTGTTTTTT. The full variable domain, completed using reference TRBV5-5 and TRBJ2-2, is DAGVTQSPTHLIKTRGQQVTLRCSPISGHKSVSWYQQVLGQGPQFIFQYYEKEERGRGNFPDRFSARQFPNYSSELNVNALLLGDSALYLCASSLISNTGELFFGEGSRLTVL.

The chain employs TRBV28 and TRBJ1-3, with unresolved D. Trimming pared 4 bases from V and 4 bases from J, leaving 14 bases between. The length of the CDR3 is 15 residues. Germline V gene lookup returns CDR1 MDHEN and CDR2 SYDVKM. The CDR3 sequence is CASSSLRPGGNTIYF. CDR3 in DNA: TGTGCCAGCAGTTCCCTACGGCCAGGCGGAAACACCATATATTTT.

The CDR3 DNA reads TGTGCCAGCAGCTTAAGACAGGGGGCGATTAACTATGGCTACACCTTC. Its protein is CASSLRQGAINYGYTF. V usage is TRBV27 and J usage is TRBJ1-2, with 10 bases fitting TRBD1. Germline trimming cut 6 bases from V and 1 base from J; bases unmatched to any gene: 8. Germline lookup yields CDR1 MNHEY and CDR2 SMNVEV (reference sequence). This CDR3 contains 16 residues.

The rearrangement links TRBV2 to TRBJ1-3; TRBD1 matches 9 bases. The length of the CDR3 is 15 residues. In germline, CDR1 is SNHLY, CDR2 FYNNEI. V gave up 4 bases and J gave up 4 bases; unmatched junction bases: 5. The CDR3 DNA sequence: TGTGCCAGCAGTGTAGGAACAGGGGGCGGAAACACCATATATTTT. Encoded protein: CASSVGTGGGNTIYF.

This sequence joins TRBV5-6 and TRBJ1-2; 7 bases line up with TRBD1. The CDR3 covers 16 residues. From germline, CDR1 is SGHDT and CDR2 YYEEEE. The ends lost 8 bases at V and 4 bases at J; junction bases unmatched: 17. Written as DNA, the CDR3 is TGTGCCAGTCGGCGGAGTACGGCCGGGACAGCCTATGGCTACACCTTC. Translated: CASRRSTAGTAYGYTF.

J is TRBJ2-7 and V is TRBV7-3; 11 bases map to TRBD1. Trimming at V came to 5 bases and at J to 3 bases, leaving 6 bases not matched to a gene. CDR3 length equals 15 residues. Germline-derived CDR1 and CDR2 are SGHTA and FQGTGA. CDR3 bases: TGTGCCAGCAGCCCAGGACAGGGGGCAAGCTACGAGCAGTACTTC. It specifies CASSPGQGASYEQYF.

This clone has a single count. V usage is TRBV5-6 and J usage is TRBJ2-3, with D possibly being TRBD1 (6 bases). From germline, CDR1 is SGHDT and CDR2 YYEEEE. The CDR3 runs to 16 residues. Trimming pared 1 base from V and 2 bases from J, leaving 14 bases between. For the CDR3, the DNA is TGTGCCAGCAGCTTGCCTACAGGGTCGTACACAGATACGCAGTATTTT. Translated, it gives CASSLPTGSYTDTQYF.

The chain links TRBV14 to TRBJ1-2; a weak D match, TRBD1 (6 bases). The CDR3 totals 15 residues. CDR1 SGHDN and CDR2 FVKESK come from the germline V gene. The V end was cut by 4 bases, the J end by 2 bases, with 14 bases between. CDR3 DNA: TGTGCCAGCAGCCGGTTTAGACAGGACAACTATGGCTACACCTTC. It codes for CASSRFRQDNYGYTF. The whole variable domain, remainder taken from reference TRBV14 and TRBJ1-2, is EAGVTQFPSHSVIEKGQTVTLRCDPISGHDNLYWYRRVMGKEIKFLLHFVKESKQDESGMPNNRFLAERTGGTYSTLKVQPAELEDSGVYFCASSRFRQDNYGYTFGSGTRLTVV.

V is TRBV14 and J is TRBJ1-5; D possibly corresponds to TRBD1 (5 bases). Germline CDR1 and CDR2: SGHDN and FVKESK. V lost 2 bases, J lost 5 bases, and 10 bases lay in between. This CDR3 region has 14 residues. CDR3 nucleotide sequence: TGTGCCAGCAGCCAAATAGGGGTGGATCAGCCCCAGCATTTT. It codes for CASSQIGVDQPQHF.

The chain combines TRBV7-3 with TRBJ2-1; the match to TRBD1 covers 8 bases. CDR1 SGHTA and CDR2 FQGTGA come from the germline V gene. This CDR3 has 14 residues. V lost 7 bases, J lost 9 bases, and 11 bases stayed unmatched. For the CDR3, the DNA is TGTGCCAGCAAGACAGGGGCCGCAAAGAGTGAGCAGTTCTTC. Its translation is CASKTGAAKSEQFF.

The chain combines TRBV30 with TRBJ1-1; D call uncertain. The germline gives CDR1 GTSNPN, CDR2 SVGIG (reference sequence). The CDR3 extends over 11 amino acids. Trimming left V 1 base short and J 3 bases short, with 3 bases between. The CDR3 protein is CAWSADTEAFF. CDR3 sequence (DNA): TGTGCCTGGAGTGCGGACACTGAAGCTTTCTTT.

The chain carries TRBV19 and TRBJ2-3; TRBD1 might be the D (5 bases). The V gene lost 0 bases and the J gene lost 2 bases, with 12 bases spanning the gap. The germline gives CDR1 LNHDA, CDR2 SQIVND (reference sequence). The CDR3 totals 16 residues. The CDR3 region is CASSIEKGFYTDTQYF. For the CDR3, the DNA is TGTGCCAGTAGTATAGAAAAGGGGTTCTACACAGATACGCAGTATTTT.

The table lists this clone with a count of one. V and J are TRBV28 and TRBJ2-1; 7 nucleotides line up with TRBD2. Germline CDR1 and CDR2: MDHEN and SYDVKM. V was pared by 5 bases and J by 5 bases, with 9 bases of the junction left unmatched. CDR3 length: 15 residues. DNA for the CDR3: TGTGCCAGCAGTGCTAACCAGCGGGGTAACAATGAGCAGTTCTTC. Its protein is CASSANQRGNNEQFF.

The J gene is TRBJ2-2, the V gene TRBV2; TRBD2 aligns across 8 bases. The CDR3 runs 15 residues. The V gene's germline CDR1 is SNHLY and CDR2 FYNNEI. Unmatched junction bases numbered 8, after V lost 5 bases and J lost 6 bases. The chain's CDR3 is CASSFDSGAAGELFF. The CDR3 region has the DNA TGTGCCAGCAGTTTCGATAGCGGGGCTGCCGGGGAGCTGTTTTTT. The full variable domain, with the rest looked up from reference TRBV2 and TRBJ2-2, is EPEVTQTPSHQVTQMGQEVILRCVPISNHLYFYWYRQILGQKVEFLVSFYNNEISEKSEIFDDQFSVERPDGSNFTLKIRSTKLEDSAMYFCASSFDSGAAGELFFGEGSRLTVL.

This clone occurred once. The rearrangement links TRBV30 to TRBJ1-5, with D perhaps matching TRBD1 (5 bases). The CDR3 consists of 21 residues. V gave up 5 bases and J gave up 0 bases, with 32 bases separating them. Germline V gene sequence: CDR1 GTSNPN, CDR2 SVGIG (reference sequence). The CDR3 region is CAWLLLERTRTRTSSNQPQHF. DNA for the CDR3: TGTGCCTGGCTACTCCTCGAGAGAACGAGGACAAGAACTTCTAGCAATCAGCCCCAGCATTTT. The entire variable domain, with the rest obtained from reference TRBV30 and TRBJ1-5, is as follows: SQTIHQWPATLVQPVGSPLSLECTVEGTSNPNLYWYRQAAGRGLQLLFYSVGIGQISSEVPQNLSASRPQDRQFILSSKKLLLSDSGFYLCAWLLLERTRTRTSSNQPQHFGDGTRLSIL.

This chain links TRBV6-5 with TRBJ1-1; 8 bases line up with TRBD1. The CDR3 totals 13 residues. CDR1 and CDR2 from the germline V gene are MNHEY and SVGAGI. After removal of 10 bases from V and 5 bases from J, the junction contained 9 bases not matched to a gene. In nucleotides, the CDR3 is TGTGCCACCCGGACAGGGACGAATACTGAAGCTTTCTTT. This encodes CATRTGTNTEAFF.

J is TRBJ1-2 and V is TRBV4-1, with 7 bases that match TRBD1. J gave up 8 bases and V 3 bases, and 9 bases lay outside the gene matches. Germline V gives CDR1 MGHRA, CDR2 YSYEKL. The CDR3 runs to 14 residues. This CDR3 is CASSQTGPKQGYTF. DNA of the CDR3: TGCGCCAGCAGCCAGACAGGGCCGAAGCAAGGCTACACCTTC.

This chain connects TRBV14 to TRBJ2-3; the match to TRBD2 covers 15 bases. CDR3 length equals 18 residues. V shed 0 bases, J shed 4 bases, and the junction held 5 bases outside the gene matches. Germline loops: CDR1 SGHDN, CDR2 FVKESK. This chain's CDR3 is CASSQDWTSGRGPDTQYF. DNA for the CDR3: TGTGCCAGCAGCCAAGACTGGACTAGCGGGAGGGGTCCAGATACGCAGTATTTT.

This clone was counted between two and nine times. This chain joins TRBV11-2 and TRBJ1-6; D gene uncertain. This CDR3 comprises 15 residues. V lost 5 bases, J lost 8 bases, and 16 bases lay in between. Germline V gene sequence: CDR1 SGHAT, CDR2 FQNNGV. As DNA, the CDR3 is TGTGCCAGCAGCCAGGCAGGCTACGACGATTCACCCCTCCACTTT. The encoded protein is CASSQAGYDDSPLHF.

The chain carries TRBV7-3 and TRBJ2-3; TRBD2 matches at 7 bases. This CDR3 comprises 15 residues. Looked up from germline, CDR1 is SGHTA and CDR2 is FQGTGA. Trimming at V came to 0 bases and at J to 6 bases, leaving 6 bases not matched to a gene. DNA of the CDR3: TGTGCCAGCAGCTTAACGTATACTAGCGTTGATACGCAGTATTTT. Amino acids: CASSLTYTSVDTQYF.

The J gene is TRBJ2-5, the V gene TRBV30, with a weak D call TRBD2 (6 bases). V lost 0 bases and J 0 bases, leaving 11 bases between the germline ends. CDR1 and CDR2 (germline): GTSNPN, SVGIG (reference sequence). CDR3 length: 15 amino acids. The DNA of the CDR3 is TGTGCCTGGAGTGTGGAGGGCATGTACCAAGAGACCCAGTACTTC. Translating it yields CAWSVEGMYQETQYF.

The rearrangement links TRBV28 to TRBJ2-3; 9 bases line up with TRBD2. The CDR3 spans 14 residues. Losses at the gene ends were 8 bases for V and 4 bases for J; bases not matched to a gene: 7. Germline CDR1 and CDR2: MDHEN and SYDVKM. The CDR3 coding sequence is TGTGCCAGCCTCCTAGCGGGGAGTGCAGATACGCAGTATTTT. Amino acids: CASLLAGSADTQYF.